This record looks at one TCR beta chain sequence and its context. In its sample, this clone was seen once. Its antigen specificity is not known. Per-base quality was not reported, and no clone a single base away is much larger than it. This sample stems from a study of neoadjuvant anti-PD-1 for oral cavity cancer (dated by TCRdb to the early 2020s). In the study overall: Patients mostly received three to four biweekly doses of nivolumab at 3 mg/kg before curative-intent surgical resection. For patients who did not progress, a fourth nivolumab dose was given around day 43, followed by definitive surgical resection on days 50-56. The parent correlative cohort included approximately twelve patients, with an approximately 31% response rate. Patients with complete response, partial response or stable disease by RECIST 1.1 were defined as responders, whereas patients with progression were defined as non-responders. Overall results and qualifications from the work: Only a few patients per response group were included in the TCR analyses, and the authors called for validation in larger cohorts. Higher pretreatment blood Treg/Th17 ratios correlated with higher pretreatment blood TCRbeta clonality and lower post-treatment tumor TCRbeta clonality. Within PBMCs, T cell clonality (Gini index) was significantly higher in non-responders than responders after neoadjuvant nivolumab.

The time point label corresponds to: after neoadjuvant nivolumab, at surgical resection. Patients had been newly diagnosed with stage II-IVA oral cavity squamous cell carcinoma, and no prior systemic or radiation treatment had been given to the patients. The cohort was made up of patients with locally advanced, HPV-negative oral cavity squamous cell carcinoma. No culture maintenance or expansion was done, as the peripheral blood mononuclear cells went straight to analysis. Samples were obtained from a longitudinal correlative study of a single-arm phase II trial of neoadjuvant nivolumab in oral cavity squamous cell carcinoma. Subject-matched pre- and post-treatment PBMCs and tumors from three responders and three non-responders underwent genomic DNA-based TCRbeta sequencing. Peripheral blood mononuclear cells were collected before nivolumab treatment and were collected again after treatment, at the time of surgery. The Maxwell RSC DNA from Cells kit was used to extract genomic DNA from PBMCs.

For deep sequencing of PBMC libraries, mostly about 0.45 ug of input genomic DNA was used, and six replicates were run per sample. TCRbeta libraries were prepared with the immunoSEQ hsTCRbeta kit according to the manufacturer's instructions. The finished libraries were brought together in one pool at about 2.8 nM, which was then read using an Illumina NovaSeq 6000 S4 flow cell. Per the original workflow: Raw data preprocessing and quality control were performed with the immunoSEQ Analyzer. The analysis was restricted to productive rearrangements, with each unique CDR3 amino acid sequence defining a clonotype. Repertoire clonality was estimated as the Gini-Simpson index, computed with the R package tcR. Student's t test was used to compare Gini indices, and Pearson correlation was used to assess associations with tumor size change. This is the immuneACCESS table as TCRdb keeps it, with only in-frame sequences that have V and J called. A part of the clones is gone; compared with another copy, unresolved V genes explain less than half, and the rest is unexplained. V and J calls and clone size are those listed in that table; D and trimming were worked out from the DNA. The sample table contains around 65,000 clones; only one count was recorded for less than 90% of them. Of the sample, 2.5% to 3% is held by the ten largest clones.

A distance of 12 bases separates the germline ends of V and J, which lose 7 bases and 6 bases respectively. Taken from the germline V gene (reference sequence), the CDR1 and CDR2 loops are SEHNR and FQNEAQ. The CDR3 goes from the cysteine to the phenylalanine over 12 residues. The read is trimmed to its CDR3 DNA, 36 bases read in frame from base 1. This TCR came from a person aged 40 to 85 with oral cavity squamous cell carcinoma. Sequenced here: PBMCs, sampled after nivolumab (anti-PD-1) treatment. The rearrangement combines TRBV7-9 with TRBJ1-2, and possibly TRBD1, on 6 matching bases. The CDR3 reads as follows: CASTLDRNGYTF. The DNA reads as follows: TGTGCCAGCACCCTGGACAGAAATGGCTACACCTTC. The reference TRBV7-9 and TRBJ1-2 proteins fill in what lies around the CDR3, so the full variable domain reads DTGVSQNPRHKITKRGQNVTFRCDPISEHNRLYWYRQTLGQGPEFLTYFQNEAQLEKSRLLSDRFSAERPKGSFSTLEIQRTEQGDSAMYLCASTLDRNGYTFGSGTRLTVV.